This entry describes one TCR beta chain. No antigen is known for it. This sample is part of a study of cytomegalovirus exposure and HLA in healthy donors. Study conclusions and caveats: Later on, a genetic analysis was performed. It linked a missense variant in DCLRE1C with V- and J-gene trimming of TCR beta. The classifier was said to identify cytomegalovirus status with high specificity and sensitivity.

The PCR contained 60 Vbeta and 13 Jbeta primers. Data came from immunoSEQ multiplex PCR; TCRdb stores just in-frame clones and leaves some out. The sample includes roughly 80,000 clones. V was pared by 4 bases and J by 5 bases, with 6 bases of the junction left unmatched. The CDR3 has 13 amino acids. Germline V gene lookup returns CDR1 SQVTM and CDR2 ANQGSEA. Material for sequencing was PBMCs. The V call is TRBV29-1, the J call TRBJ2-7, with 9 bases matching TRBD1. This clonotype was sampled from a man aged 45-65 years in good health and CMV-seronegative. The CDR3 region has the DNA TGCAGCGTTGGAGGGACAGGGATCAACGAGCAGTACTTC. This codes for CSVGGTGINEQYF.